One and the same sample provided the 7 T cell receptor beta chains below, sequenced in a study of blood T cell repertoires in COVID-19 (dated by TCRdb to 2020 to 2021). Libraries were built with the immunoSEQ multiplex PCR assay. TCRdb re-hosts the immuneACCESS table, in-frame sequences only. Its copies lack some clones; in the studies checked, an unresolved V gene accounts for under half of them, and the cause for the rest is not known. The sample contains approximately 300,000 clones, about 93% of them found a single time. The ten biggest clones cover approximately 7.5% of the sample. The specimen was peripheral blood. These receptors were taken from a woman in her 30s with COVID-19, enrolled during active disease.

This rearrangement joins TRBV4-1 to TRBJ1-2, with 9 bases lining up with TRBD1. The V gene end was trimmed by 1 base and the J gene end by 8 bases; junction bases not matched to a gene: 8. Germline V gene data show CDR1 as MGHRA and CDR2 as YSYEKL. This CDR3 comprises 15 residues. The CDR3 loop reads CASSQAGTGRGGYTF. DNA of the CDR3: TGCGCCAGCAGCCAAGCCGGGACAGGGCGAGGGGGCTACACCTTC.

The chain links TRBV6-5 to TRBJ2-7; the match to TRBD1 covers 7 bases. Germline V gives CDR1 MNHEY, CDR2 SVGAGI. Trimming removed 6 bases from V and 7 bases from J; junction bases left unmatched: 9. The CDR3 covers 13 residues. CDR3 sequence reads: CASSRLRDSEQYF. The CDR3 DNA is TGTGCCAGCAGCCGGCTCCGGGACAGTGAGCAGTACTTC.

The CDR3 is CASSQGPYNEQFF. The DNA of the CDR3 is TGTGCCAGCAGCCAAGGGCCGTACAATGAGCAGTTCTTC. The gene calls are TRBV3-1 (or the pseudogene TRBV3-2) and TRBJ2-1, with D uncertain. This CDR3 spans 13 amino acids. Germline values: CDR1 LGHDT, CDR2 YNNKEL (reference sequence). Trimming took 1 base from V and 4 from J, leaving 5 bases between them.

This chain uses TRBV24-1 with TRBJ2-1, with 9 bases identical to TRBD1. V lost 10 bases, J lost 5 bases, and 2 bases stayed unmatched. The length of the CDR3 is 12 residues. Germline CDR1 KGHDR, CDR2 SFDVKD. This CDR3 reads CATGQGNNEQFF. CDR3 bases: TGTGCCACGGGACAGGGAAACAATGAGCAGTTCTTC.

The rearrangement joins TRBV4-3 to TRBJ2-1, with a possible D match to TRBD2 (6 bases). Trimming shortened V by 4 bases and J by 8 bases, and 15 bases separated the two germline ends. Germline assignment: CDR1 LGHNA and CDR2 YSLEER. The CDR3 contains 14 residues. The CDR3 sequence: CASSPRPGGDEQFF. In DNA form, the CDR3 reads TGCGCCAGCAGCCCTAGGCCCGGAGGGGATGAGCAGTTCTTC.

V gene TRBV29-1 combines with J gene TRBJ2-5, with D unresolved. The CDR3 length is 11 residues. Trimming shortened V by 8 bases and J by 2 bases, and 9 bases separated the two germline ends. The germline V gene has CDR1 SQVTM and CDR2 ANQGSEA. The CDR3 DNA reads TGCAGCCATATGAGTCAAGAGACCCAGTACTTC. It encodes CSHMSQETQYF.

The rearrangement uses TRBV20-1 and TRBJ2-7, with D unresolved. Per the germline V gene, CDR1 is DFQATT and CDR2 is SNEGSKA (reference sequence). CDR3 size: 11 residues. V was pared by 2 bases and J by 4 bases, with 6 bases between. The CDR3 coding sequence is TGCAGTGCTAGAAAGACTTACGAGCAGTACTTC. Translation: CSARKTYEQYF.